Sequencing of this TCR beta chain was carried out in a study of blood T cell repertoires in COVID-19. Clones were sequenced by immunoSEQ multiplex PCR, and TCRdb holds only the in-frame ones, with some missing. Of around 330,000 clones in the sample, about nine tenths were seen once. The CDR3 has 15 residues. V lost 5 bases and J lost 7; bases outside the gene matches: 11. The germline gives CDR1 SGHNT, CDR2 YENEEA. The chain couples TRBV11-3 to TRBJ2-1; 7 bases line up with TRBD2. Sample: PBMCs or T cells enriched from blood (not recorded which). The source of this sequence is a man aged 55 to 70 who had recovered from COVID-19. The chain's CDR3 is CASSQGLVGLNEQFF. Written as DNA, the CDR3 is TGTGCCAGCAGCCAAGGACTAGTTGGGTTAAATGAGCAGTTCTTC. Full variable domain (rest looked up from reference TRBV11-3 and TRBJ2-1): EAGVVQSPRYKIIEKKQPVAFWCNPISGHNTLYWYLQNLGQGPELLIRYENEEAVDDSQLPKDRFSAERLKGVDSTLKIQPAELGDSAVYLCASSQGLVGLNEQFFGPGTRLTVL.